This record covers a single T cell receptor beta chain. The antigen remains unidentified. The junction departs from germline at one end; a sequencing error may be responsible. Germline V CDR1 and CDR2: SEHNR, FQNEAQ (reference sequence). CDR3 length: 17 amino acids. These data belong to a study of blood T cells in healthy people across ages. Study in general: When template switching was applied, about one barcoded beta molecule was captured per two T cells.

Overall study findings and caveats: Long-lived and aged donors differed, with more naive CD4+ cells and higher diversity in the long-lived.

Primed by a sample-barcoded 5' primer and a J-beta primer mix, a second PCR proceeded for about 6 to 12 cycles. TCRdb ran MiXCR on the 5' RACE reads and lists one entry per CDR3 protein. The sample shows some 780,000 distinct CDR3 sequences, roughly 56% of them seen only once. The genes are TRBV7-9 and TRBJ2-2; possible D gene TRBD1, 7 bases. Sequencing input: blood. The sequence derives from a middle-aged man in good health. In DNA, the CDR3 is TGTGCCAGCAGCCCGGACCAGGACAGGTGGGACACCGGGGGGCTGTTTTTT. This gives the protein CASSPDQDRWDTGGLFF.